These T cell receptor beta chains were read from a single sample in a study of CD8+ T cells in alopecia areata. Clones were sequenced by immunoSEQ multiplex PCR, and TCRdb holds only the in-frame ones, with some missing. The sample carries thousands of clones, roughly 70% recorded once. The sample consisted of skin, taken at week 24, from a patient treated with tofacitinib. These receptors came from a human donor with alopecia areata. The CDR3 runs from the conserved cysteine through the conserved F or W. The D gene is left open where the match is weak. Clone size is not always given. Where it is, it says once, few, many or a class for expanded clones.

>TRBJ1-2|.|TRBV27|.
TGTGCCAGCAGTGAAACAGGGACCTATGGCTACACCTTC
CASSETGTYGYTF
>TRBJ1-2|TRBD1|TRBV18|.
TGTGCCAGCTCACCGGGACAGGGGGCTGGCTACACCTTC
CASSPGQGAGYTF
>TRBJ1-1|.|TRBV7-2|.
TGTGCCAGTGACGCCACTCAGAACACTGAAGCTTTCTTT
CASDATQNTEAFF
>TRBJ2-5|.|TRBV30|.
TGTGCCTGGAATCGGGGATTCCAAGAGACCCAGTACTTC
CAWNRGFQETQYF
>TRBJ2-2|TRBD2|TRBV30|few
TGTGCCTGGACGACCGTCAGCGGGGGGGCATACACCGGGGAGCTGTTTTTT
CAWTTVSGGAYTGELFF
>TRBJ2-7|.|TRBV7-6|.
TGTGCCAGCAGCTTAGTCGGGCAGGGCCACGAGCAGTACTTC
CASSLVGQGHEQYF
>TRBJ1-2|.|TRBV10-2|.
TGCGCCAGCAGTGAGTCAGGGCTCGACGGCTACACCTTC
CASSESGLDGYTF
>TRBJ1-1|.|TRBV19|.
TGTGCCAGTAGTATGAGGCAGAAAGCTGAAGCTTTCTTT
CASSMRQKAEAFF
>TRBJ1-2|.|TRBV5-1|.
TGCGCCAGCAGCCGGGGACCAAACTATGGCTACACCTTC
CASSRGPNYGYTF
>TRBJ2-6|.|TRBV30|.
TGTGCCTGGTTCCACAGGGCCACTGGGGCCAACGTCCTGACTTTC
CAWFHRATGANVLTF
>TRBJ2-2|.|TRBV4-1|.
TGCGCCAGCAGCCAAGGAACACAGAACACCGGGGAGCTGTTTTTT
CASSQGTQNTGELFF
>TRBJ2-7|.|TRBV20-1|.
TGCAGTGCTCTCCGGGGGGAGCAGTACTTC
CSALRGEQYF
>TRBJ1-2|.|TRBV7-2|.
TGTGCCAGCAGCTTAGATCAGGGTCATTATGGCTACACCTTC
CASSLDQGHYGYTF
>TRBJ1-1|.|TRBV11-2|few
TGTGCCAGCAGCTTAGGCCCCGAAGCTTTCTTT
CASSLGPEAFF
>TRBJ2-2|.|TRBV6-5|.
TGTGCCAGCACGACTTGGGGAGATGGAACCGGGGAGCTGTTTTTT
CASTTWGDGTGELFF
>TRBJ2-1|TRBD2|TRBV2|.
TGTGCCACCGGGGTCCGGACTAGCGGGGGGCGCCACCCCTTAGATGAGCAGTTCTTC
CATGVRTSGGRHPLDEQFF
>TRBJ2-1|.|TRBV11-1|.
TGTGCCAGCAGCTACAGGGTTAGCTCCTACAATGAGCAGTTCTTC
CASSYRVSSYNEQFF
>TRBJ2-1|.|TRBV10-2|once
TGCGCCAGCAGACTGGGCAATGAGCAGTTCTTC
CASRLGNEQFF
>TRBJ1-1|.|TRBV7-9|once
TGTGCCAGCAATCAGGGAGGGATGACTGAAGCTTTCTTT
CASNQGGMTEAFF
>TRBJ1-5|.|TRBV6-5|.
TGTGCCAGCAGTGACCCAGGTCAGCCCCAGCATTTT
CASSDPGQPQHF
>TRBJ1-1|.|TRBV11-2|.
TGTGCCAGCAGCCCCGGACACTACACTGAAGCTTTCTTT
CASSPGHYTEAFF
>TRBJ2-6|.|TRBV6-4|.
TGTGCCAGCTCCCCTGGGGTAGGGGCCAACGTCCTGACTTTC
CASSPGVGANVLTF
>TRBJ1-6|TRBD1|TRBV28|.
TGTGCCAGCAGGGGGCGGACAGGGACTCTAGCCAATTCACCCCTCCACTTT
CASRGRTGTLANSPLHF
>TRBJ1-4|.|TRBV5-4|.
TGTGCCAGCAGCTCGGCTCACCGGGGTCTTAATGAAAAACTGTTTTTT
CASSSAHRGLNEKLFF
>TRBJ1-5|.|TRBV19|.
TGTGCCAGTAGTCCGGGGGGGCACTTAACGGCACGGAATCAGCCCCAGCATTTT
CASSPGGHLTARNQPQHF
>TRBJ2-7|TRBD2|TRBV5-1|.
TGCGCCAGCAGCTTTGACGGGGGGAGCTCCTACGAGCAGTACTTC
CASSFDGGSSYEQYF
>TRBJ1-4|TRBD1|TRBV9|once
TGTGCCAGCAGCGCGGGGACAGGGACTAATGAAAAACTGTTTTTT
CASSAGTGTNEKLFF
>TRBJ1-2|TRBD1|TRBV19|once
TGTGCCAGTAGTTGGACCGGACAGGGGGAAACCTTC
CASSWTGQGETF
>TRBJ1-1|.|TRBV2|.
TGTGCCAGCAGTGGGATGGGCCGATTGAACACTGAAGCTTTCTTT
CASSGMGRLNTEAFF
>TRBJ2-3|TRBD2|TRBV27|.
TGTGCCAGCAGTTCGACTAGCGTCACAGATACGCAGTATTTT
CASSSTSVTDTQYF
>TRBJ2-7|TRBD2|TRBV5-6|.
TGTGCCAGCAGCTCCATAGCGGGGGGAAAATACGAGCAGTACTTC
CASSSIAGGKYEQYF
>TRBJ2-1|TRBD1|TRBV2|once
TGTGCCAGCAGGACCGGGGACAGCAACTTAAACAATGAGCAGTTCTTC
CASRTGDSNLNNEQFF
>TRBJ2-2|.|TRBV29-1|few
TGCAGCGGCCTCGACACGACTAGCAAGGGGGGAAGGGCCGGGGAGCTGTTTTTT
CSGLDTTSKGGRAGELFF
>TRBJ1-1|.|TRBV11-1|once
TGTGCCAGCCGCAGAGGCAGGGGAACGGATGAAGCTTTCTTT
CASRRGRGTDEAFF
>TRBJ1-6|TRBD1|TRBV6-1|.
TGTGCCAGCAGGCAGGGGGGTTCACCCCTCCACTTT
CASRQGGSPLHF
>TRBJ2-7|.|TRBV4-3|few
TGCGCCAGCAGCCAAGAGGTCGGGGGCAGGGCGAACGAGCAGTACTTC
CASSQEVGGRANEQYF
>TRBJ2-1|TRBD2|TRBV30|.
TGTGCCTGGGCGGGACTAGGACTTACCTACAATGAGCAGTTCTTC
CAWAGLGLTYNEQFF
>TRBJ1-6|.|TRBV30|.
TGTGCCTGGAGTAGAGGGGATGTGGAACCCCTCCACTTT
CAWSRGDVEPLHF
>TRBJ2-5|TRBD2|TRBV29-1|.
TGCAGCGTTTTGAGTAGACTAGCGGGGGAGACCCAGTACTTC
CSVLSRLAGETQYF
>TRBJ2-1|TRBD2|TRBV4-2|.
TGTGCCAGCAGCCGAGAAAGCGGGGGGGCCTACAATGAGCAGTTCTTC
CASSRESGGAYNEQFF
>TRBJ2-3|TRBD2|TRBV6-1|few
TGTGCCAGCACTGGACTAGCGGGGGTGTTGGATACGCAGTATTTT
CASTGLAGVLDTQYF
>TRBJ1-1|.|TRBV27|.
TGTGCCAGCAGTTTAGGGTCGAACACTGAAGCTTTCTTT
CASSLGSNTEAFF
>TRBJ1-5|TRBD1|TRBV19|.
TGTGCCAGCCGGACCTTGGGACAGACTAGCAATCAGCTCCAGCATTTT
CASRTLGQTSNQLQHF
>TRBJ2-7|.|TRBV11-2|.
TGTGCCAGCAGCTCCGACCCTTTATACTCCTACGAGCAGTACTTC
CASSSDPLYSYEQYF
>TRBJ1-2|TRBD1|TRBV29-1|.
TGCAGCGCATCCACAACTGGACAGGACTACACCTTC
CSASTTGQDYTF
>TRBJ2-4|TRBD2|TRBV5-5|.
TGTGCCAGCAGCTTGTTTGCGGGGGGGAAAAACATTCAGTACTTC
CASSLFAGGKNIQYF
>TRBJ2-5|.|TRBV29-1|.
TGCAGCGTTGAAGAAATCACACAAGAGACCCAGTACTTC
CSVEEITQETQYF